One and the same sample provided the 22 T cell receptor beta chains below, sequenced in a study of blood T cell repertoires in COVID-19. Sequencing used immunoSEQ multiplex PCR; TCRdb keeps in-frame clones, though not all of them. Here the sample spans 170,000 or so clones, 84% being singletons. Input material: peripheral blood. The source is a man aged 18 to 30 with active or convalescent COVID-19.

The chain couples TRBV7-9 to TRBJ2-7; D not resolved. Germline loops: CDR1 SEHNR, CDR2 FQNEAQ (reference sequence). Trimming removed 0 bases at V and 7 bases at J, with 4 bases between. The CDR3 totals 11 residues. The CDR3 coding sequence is TGTGCCAGCAGCTTAGCGGAGGAGCAGTACTTC. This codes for CASSLAEEQYF.

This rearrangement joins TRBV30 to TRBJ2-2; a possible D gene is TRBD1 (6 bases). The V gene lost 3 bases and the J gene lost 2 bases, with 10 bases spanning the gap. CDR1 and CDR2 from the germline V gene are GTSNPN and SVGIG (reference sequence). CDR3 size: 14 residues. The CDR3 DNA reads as TGTGCCTGGAGGATGACAGGAAACACCGGGGAGCTGTTTTTT. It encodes CAWRMTGNTGELFF.

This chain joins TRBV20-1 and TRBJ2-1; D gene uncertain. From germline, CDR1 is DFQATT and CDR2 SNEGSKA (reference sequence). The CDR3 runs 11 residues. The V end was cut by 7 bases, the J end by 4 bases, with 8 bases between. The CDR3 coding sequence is TGCAGTGAGTTAGTTTACAATGAGCAGTTCTTC. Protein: CSELVYNEQFF.

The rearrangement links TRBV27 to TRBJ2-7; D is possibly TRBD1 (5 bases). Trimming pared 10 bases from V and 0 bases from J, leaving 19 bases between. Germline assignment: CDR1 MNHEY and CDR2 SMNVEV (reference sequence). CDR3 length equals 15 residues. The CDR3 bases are TGTGCCACCCCCCCTGGGGCAGGAGCCTCCTACGAGCAGTACTTC. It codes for CATPPGAGASYEQYF.

CDR3 bases: TGCGCCAGCAGCCCCGGACTGGGGAACACAGATACGCAGTATTTT. Protein product: CASSPGLGNTDTQYF. The chain carries TRBV5-1 and TRBJ2-3; maybe TRBD2 (5 bases). CDR1 is SGHRS and CDR2 is YFSETQ in the germline V gene. CDR3 length: 15 amino acids. V was trimmed by 4 bases and J by 2 bases, leaving 14 bases between them.

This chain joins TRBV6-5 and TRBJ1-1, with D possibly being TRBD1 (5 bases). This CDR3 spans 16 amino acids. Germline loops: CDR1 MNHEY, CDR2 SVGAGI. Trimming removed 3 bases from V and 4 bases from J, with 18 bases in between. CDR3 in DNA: TGTGCCAGCAGTTATTTAGGGACTATTTTGGGCACTGAAGCTTTCTTT. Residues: CASSYLGTILGTEAFF.

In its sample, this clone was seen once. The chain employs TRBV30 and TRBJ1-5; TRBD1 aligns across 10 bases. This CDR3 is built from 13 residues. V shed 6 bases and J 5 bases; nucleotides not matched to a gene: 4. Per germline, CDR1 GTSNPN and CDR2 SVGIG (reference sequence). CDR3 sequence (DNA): TGTGCCTGTAAAGGGACAGGGGATCAGCCCCAGCATTTT. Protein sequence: CACKGTGDQPQHF.

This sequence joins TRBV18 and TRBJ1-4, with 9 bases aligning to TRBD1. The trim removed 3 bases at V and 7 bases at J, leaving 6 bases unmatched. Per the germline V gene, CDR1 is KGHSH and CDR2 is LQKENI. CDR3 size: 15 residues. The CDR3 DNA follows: TGTGCCAGCTCACCTCCGACAGGGGGTTTTGAAAAACTGTTTTTT. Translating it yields CASSPPTGGFEKLFF.

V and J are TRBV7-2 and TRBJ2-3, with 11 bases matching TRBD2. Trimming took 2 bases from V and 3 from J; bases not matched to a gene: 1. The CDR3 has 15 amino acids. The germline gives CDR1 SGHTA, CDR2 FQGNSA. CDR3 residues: CASSLTSGSTDTQYF. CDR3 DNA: TGTGCCAGCAGCTTAACTAGCGGGAGTACAGATACGCAGTATTTT. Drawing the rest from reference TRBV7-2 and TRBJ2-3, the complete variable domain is GAGVSQSPSNKVTEKGKDVELRCDPISGHTALYWYRQSLGQGLEFLIYFQGNSAPDKSGLPSDRFSAERTGGSVSTLTIQRTQQEDSAVYLCASSLTSGSTDTQYFGPGTRLTVL.

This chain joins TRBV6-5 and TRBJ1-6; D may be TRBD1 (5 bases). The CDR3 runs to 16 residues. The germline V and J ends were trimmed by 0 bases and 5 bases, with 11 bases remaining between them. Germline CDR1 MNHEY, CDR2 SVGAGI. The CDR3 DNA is TGTGCCAGCAGTTACTCGTGGGGCTGGGATAATTCACCCCTCCACTTT. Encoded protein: CASSYSWGWDNSPLHF.

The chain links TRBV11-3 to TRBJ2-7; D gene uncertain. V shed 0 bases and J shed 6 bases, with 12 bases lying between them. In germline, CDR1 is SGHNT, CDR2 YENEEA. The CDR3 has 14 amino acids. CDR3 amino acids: CASSLDGAAAEQYF. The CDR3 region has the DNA TGTGCCAGCAGCTTAGATGGCGCGGCGGCCGAGCAGTACTTC.

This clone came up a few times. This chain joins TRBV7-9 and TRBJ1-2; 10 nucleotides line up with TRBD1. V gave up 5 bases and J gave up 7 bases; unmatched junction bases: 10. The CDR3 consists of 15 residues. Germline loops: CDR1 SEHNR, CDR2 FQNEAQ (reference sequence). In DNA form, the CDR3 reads TGTGCCAGCAGCCCTGGGACAGGGGCGACCGTTGGCTACACCTTC. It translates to CASSPGTGATVGYTF.

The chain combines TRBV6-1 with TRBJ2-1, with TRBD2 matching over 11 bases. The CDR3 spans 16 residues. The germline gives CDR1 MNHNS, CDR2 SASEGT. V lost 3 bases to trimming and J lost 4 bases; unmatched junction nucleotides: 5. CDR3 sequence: CASSDRLAGRYNEQFF. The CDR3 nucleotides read TGTGCCAGCAGTGACAGACTAGCGGGGAGATACAATGAGCAGTTCTTC.

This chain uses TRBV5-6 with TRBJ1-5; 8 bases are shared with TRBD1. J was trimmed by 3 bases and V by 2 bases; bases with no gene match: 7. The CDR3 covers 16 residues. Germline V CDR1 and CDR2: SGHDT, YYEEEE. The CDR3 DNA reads TGTGCCAGCAGCTTCTGGGGCAGGGGGCTCAATCAGCCCCAGCATTTT. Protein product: CASSFWGRGLNQPQHF.

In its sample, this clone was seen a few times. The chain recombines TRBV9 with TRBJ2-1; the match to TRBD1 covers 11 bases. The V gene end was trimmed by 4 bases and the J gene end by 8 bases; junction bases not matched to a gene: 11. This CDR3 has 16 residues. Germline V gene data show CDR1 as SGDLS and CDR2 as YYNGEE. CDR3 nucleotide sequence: TGTGCCAGCAGCCTCCGTCCCGGGACAGGGGGGGATGAGCAGTTCTTC. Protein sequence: CASSLRPGTGGDEQFF.

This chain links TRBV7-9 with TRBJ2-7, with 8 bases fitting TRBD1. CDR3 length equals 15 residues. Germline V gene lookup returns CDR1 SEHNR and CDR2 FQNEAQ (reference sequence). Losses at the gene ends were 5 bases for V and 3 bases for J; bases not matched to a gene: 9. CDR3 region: CASSPIGQGRYEQYF. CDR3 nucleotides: TGTGCCAGCAGCCCCATCGGACAGGGTCGCTACGAGCAGTACTTC.

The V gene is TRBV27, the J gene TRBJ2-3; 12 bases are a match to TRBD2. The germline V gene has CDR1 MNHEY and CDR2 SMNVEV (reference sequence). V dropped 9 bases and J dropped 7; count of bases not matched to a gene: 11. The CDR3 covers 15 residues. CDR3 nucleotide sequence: TGTGCCAGTTTGCAGACTAGCGGGAGTGGGTATACGCAGTATTTT. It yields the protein CASLQTSGSGYTQYF.

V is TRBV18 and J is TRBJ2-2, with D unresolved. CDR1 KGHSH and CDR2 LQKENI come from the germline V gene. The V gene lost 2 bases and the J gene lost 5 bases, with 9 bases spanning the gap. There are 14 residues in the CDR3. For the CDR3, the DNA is TGTGCCAGCTCACCATTTACACTAACCGGGGAGCTGTTTTTT. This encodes CASSPFTLTGELFF. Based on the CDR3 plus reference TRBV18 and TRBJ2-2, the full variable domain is NAGVMQNPRHLVRRRGQEARLRCSPMKGHSHVYWYRQLPEEGLKFMVYLQKENIIDESGMPKERFSAEFPKEGPSILRIQQVVRGDSAAYFCASSPFTLTGELFFGEGSRLTVL.

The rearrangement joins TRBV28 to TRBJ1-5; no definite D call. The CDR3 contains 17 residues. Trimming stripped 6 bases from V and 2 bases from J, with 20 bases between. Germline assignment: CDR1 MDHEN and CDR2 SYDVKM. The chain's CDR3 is CASSPSTRGRGNQPQHF. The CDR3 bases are TGTGCCAGCAGCCCTTCAACCCGGGGTAGGGGCAATCAGCCCCAGCATTTT.

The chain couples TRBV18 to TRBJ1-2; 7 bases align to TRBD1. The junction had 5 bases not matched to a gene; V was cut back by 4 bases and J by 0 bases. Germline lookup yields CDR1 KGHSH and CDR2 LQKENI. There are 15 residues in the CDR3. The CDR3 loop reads CASSQDRAPNYGYTF. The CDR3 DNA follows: TGTGCCAGCTCACAAGACAGGGCCCCTAACTATGGCTACACCTTC. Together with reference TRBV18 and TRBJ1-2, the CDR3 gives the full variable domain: NAGVMQNPRHLVRRRGQEARLRCSPMKGHSHVYWYRQLPEEGLKFMVYLQKENIIDESGMPKERFSAEFPKEGPSILRIQQVVRGDSAAYFCASSQDRAPNYGYTFGSGTRLTVV.

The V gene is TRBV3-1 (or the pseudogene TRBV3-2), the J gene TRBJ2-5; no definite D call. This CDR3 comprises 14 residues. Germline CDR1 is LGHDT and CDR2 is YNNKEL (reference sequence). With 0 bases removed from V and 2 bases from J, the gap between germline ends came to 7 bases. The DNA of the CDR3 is TGTGCCAGCAGCCAAGATTTAATTCAAGAGACCCAGTACTTC. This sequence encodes CASSQDLIQETQYF.

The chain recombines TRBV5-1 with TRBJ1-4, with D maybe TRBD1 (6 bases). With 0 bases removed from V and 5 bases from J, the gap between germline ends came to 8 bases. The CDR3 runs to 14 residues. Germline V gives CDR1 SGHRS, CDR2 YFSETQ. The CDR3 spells CASSLDRVNEKLFF. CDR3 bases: TGCGCCAGCAGCTTGGACAGGGTGAATGAAAAACTGTTTTTT.